Given below is one TCR beta chain in context. Other DNA sequences of this sample code for an identical CDR3. The data stem from a study of blood T cell repertoires in COVID-19. The authors' processing: Amplification of reference gene primers provided the estimated nucleated cell counts. Clones were sequenced by immunoSEQ multiplex PCR, and TCRdb holds only the in-frame ones, with some missing. The V and J calls and the clone size are those of that table, but D and trimming were determined from the DNA. The profile shows under 450,000 clones, approximately 88% of them singletons. V gave up 4 bases and J gave up 0 bases, with 10 bases separating them. Per germline, CDR1 MNHEY and CDR2 SVGAGI. The CDR3 sequence is 15 residues long.

This TCR came from a woman aged 50 to 60 with COVID-19, enrolled during active disease. The chain joins TRBV6-5 to TRBJ1-3, with D perhaps TRBD1 (5 bases). Material: peripheral blood. The CDR3: CASSSTGDSGNTIYF. CDR3 DNA sequence: TGTGCCAGCAGTTCCACAGGAGACTCTGGAAACACCATATATTTT.